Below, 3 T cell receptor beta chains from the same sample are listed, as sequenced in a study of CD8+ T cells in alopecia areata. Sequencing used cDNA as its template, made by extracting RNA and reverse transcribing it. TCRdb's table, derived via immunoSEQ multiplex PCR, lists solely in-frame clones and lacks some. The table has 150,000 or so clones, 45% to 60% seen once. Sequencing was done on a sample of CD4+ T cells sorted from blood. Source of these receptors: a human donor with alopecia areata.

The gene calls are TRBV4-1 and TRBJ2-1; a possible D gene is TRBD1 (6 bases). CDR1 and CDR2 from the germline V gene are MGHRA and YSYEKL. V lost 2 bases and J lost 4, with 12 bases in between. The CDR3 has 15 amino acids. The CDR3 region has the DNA TGCGCCAGCAGCCAATTCGACAGGAGTTACAATGAGCAGTTCTTC. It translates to CASSQFDRSYNEQFF.

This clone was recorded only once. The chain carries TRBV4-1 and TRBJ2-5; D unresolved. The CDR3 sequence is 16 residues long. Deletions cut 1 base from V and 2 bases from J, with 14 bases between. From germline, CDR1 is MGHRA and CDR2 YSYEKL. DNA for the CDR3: TGCGCCAGCAGCCAAGGGGTTCCGTTGGGGCAAGAGACCCAGTACTTC. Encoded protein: CASSQGVPLGQETQYF.

CDR3: CASGWLAGATGEQYF. The CDR3 DNA reads TGTGCCAGCGGATGGCTAGCGGGAGCAACCGGCGAGCAGTACTTC. The chain combines TRBV27 with TRBJ2-7; 10 bases match TRBD2. Germline V gene data show CDR1 as MNHEY and CDR2 as SMNVEV (reference sequence). Trimming removed 8 bases from V and 6 bases from J; junction bases left unmatched: 13. The length of the CDR3 is 15 residues.